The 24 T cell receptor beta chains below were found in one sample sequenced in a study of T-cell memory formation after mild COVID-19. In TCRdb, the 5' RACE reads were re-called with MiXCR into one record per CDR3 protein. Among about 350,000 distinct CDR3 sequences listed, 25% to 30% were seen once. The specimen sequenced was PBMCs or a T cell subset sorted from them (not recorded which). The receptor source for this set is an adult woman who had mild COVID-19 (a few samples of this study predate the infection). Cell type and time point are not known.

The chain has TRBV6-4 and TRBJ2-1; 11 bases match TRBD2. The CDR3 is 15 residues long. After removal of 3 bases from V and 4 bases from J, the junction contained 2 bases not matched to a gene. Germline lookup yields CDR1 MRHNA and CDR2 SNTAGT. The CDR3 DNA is TGTGCCAGCAGTGAGACTAGCGGGATGTACAATGAGCAGTTCTTC. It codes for CASSETSGMYNEQFF.

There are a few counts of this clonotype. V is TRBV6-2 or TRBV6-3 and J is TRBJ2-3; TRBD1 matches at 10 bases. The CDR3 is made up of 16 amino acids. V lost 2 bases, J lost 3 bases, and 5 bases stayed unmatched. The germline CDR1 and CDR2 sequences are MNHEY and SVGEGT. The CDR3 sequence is CASSYGDRGSTDTQYF. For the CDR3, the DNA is TGTGCCAGCAGTTACGGGGACAGGGGTTCGACAGATACGCAGTATTTT.

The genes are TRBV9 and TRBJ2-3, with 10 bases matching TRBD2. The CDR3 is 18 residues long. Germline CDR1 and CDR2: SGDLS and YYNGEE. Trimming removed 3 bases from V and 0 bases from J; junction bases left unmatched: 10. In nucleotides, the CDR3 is TGTGCCAGCAGCGCGGGAGCGGGGGGGACCTCTAGCACAGATACGCAGTATTTT. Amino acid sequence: CASSAGAGGTSSTDTQYF. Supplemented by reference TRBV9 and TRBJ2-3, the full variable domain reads DSGVTQTPKHLITATGQRVTLRCSPRSGDLSVYWYQQSLDQGLQFLIQYYNGEERAKGNILERFSAQQFPDLHSELNLSSLELGDSALYFCASSAGAGGTSSTDTQYFGPGTRLTVL.

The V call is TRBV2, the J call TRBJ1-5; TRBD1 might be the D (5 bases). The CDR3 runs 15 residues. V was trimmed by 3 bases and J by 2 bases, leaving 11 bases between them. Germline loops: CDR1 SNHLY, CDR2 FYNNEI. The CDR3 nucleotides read TGTGCCAGCAGTGACGGCAGGGCGGGCAATCAGCCCCAGCATTTT. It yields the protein CASSDGRAGNQPQHF.

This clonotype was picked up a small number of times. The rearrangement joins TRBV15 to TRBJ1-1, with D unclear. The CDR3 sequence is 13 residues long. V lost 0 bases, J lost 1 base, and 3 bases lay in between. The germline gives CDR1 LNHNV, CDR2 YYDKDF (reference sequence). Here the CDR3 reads CATSRETNTEAFF. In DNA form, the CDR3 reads TGTGCCACCAGCAGAGAGACGAACACTGAAGCTTTCTTT. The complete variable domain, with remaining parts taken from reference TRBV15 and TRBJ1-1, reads DAMVIQNPRYQVTQFGKPVTLSCSQTLNHNVMYWYQQKSSQAPKLLFHYYDKDFNNEADTPDNFQSRRPNTSFCFLDIRSPGLGDTAMYLCATSRETNTEAFFGQGTRLTVV.

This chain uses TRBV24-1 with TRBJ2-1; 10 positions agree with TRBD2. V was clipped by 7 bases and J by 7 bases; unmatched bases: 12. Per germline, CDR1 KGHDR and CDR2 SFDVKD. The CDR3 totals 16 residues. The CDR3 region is CATSDRTSGPSNEQFF. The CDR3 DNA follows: TGTGCCACCAGCGACAGGACTAGCGGACCATCGAATGAGCAGTTCTTC.

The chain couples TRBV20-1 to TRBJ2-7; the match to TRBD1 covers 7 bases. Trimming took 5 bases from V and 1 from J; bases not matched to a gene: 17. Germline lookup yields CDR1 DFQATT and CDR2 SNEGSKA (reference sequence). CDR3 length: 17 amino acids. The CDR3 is CSARTDRQTSYSYEQYF. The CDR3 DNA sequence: TGCAGTGCTCGAACGGACAGGCAAACCTCCTATTCCTACGAGCAGTACTTC.

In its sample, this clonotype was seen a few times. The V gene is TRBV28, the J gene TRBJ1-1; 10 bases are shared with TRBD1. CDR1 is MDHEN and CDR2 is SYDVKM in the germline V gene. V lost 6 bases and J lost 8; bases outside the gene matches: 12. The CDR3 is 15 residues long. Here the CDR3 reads CASRQPGQGLTEAFF. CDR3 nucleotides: TGTGCCAGCAGGCAACCGGGACAGGGGTTAACAGAAGCTTTCTTT.

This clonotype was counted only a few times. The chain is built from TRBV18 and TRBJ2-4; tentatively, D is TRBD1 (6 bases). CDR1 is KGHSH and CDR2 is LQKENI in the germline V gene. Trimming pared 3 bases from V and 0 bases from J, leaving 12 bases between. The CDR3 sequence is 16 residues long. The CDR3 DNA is TGTGCCAGCTCACCCCTACAGGGTCTAGCCAAAAACATTCAGTACTTC. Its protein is CASSPLQGLAKNIQYF.

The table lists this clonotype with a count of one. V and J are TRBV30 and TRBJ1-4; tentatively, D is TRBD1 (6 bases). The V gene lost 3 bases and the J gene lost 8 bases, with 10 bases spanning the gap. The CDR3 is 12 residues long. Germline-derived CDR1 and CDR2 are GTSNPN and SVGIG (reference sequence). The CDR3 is CAWRAQGEKLFF. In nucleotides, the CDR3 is TGTGCCTGGAGGGCCCAGGGGGAAAAACTGTTTTTT.

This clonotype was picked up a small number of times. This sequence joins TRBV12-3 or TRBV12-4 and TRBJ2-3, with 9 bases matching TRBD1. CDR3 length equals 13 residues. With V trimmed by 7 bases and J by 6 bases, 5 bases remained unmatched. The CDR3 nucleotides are TGTGCCAGCACTACAGGGGGCAAGGATACGCAGTATTTT. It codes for CASTTGGKDTQYF.

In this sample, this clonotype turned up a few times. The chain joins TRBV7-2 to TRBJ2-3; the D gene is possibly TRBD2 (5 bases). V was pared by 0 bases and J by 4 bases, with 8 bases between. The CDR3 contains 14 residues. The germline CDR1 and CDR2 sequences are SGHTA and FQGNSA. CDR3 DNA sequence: TGTGCCAGCAGCTTAGCGGGAGTCCCAGATACGCAGTATTTT. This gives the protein CASSLAGVPDTQYF.

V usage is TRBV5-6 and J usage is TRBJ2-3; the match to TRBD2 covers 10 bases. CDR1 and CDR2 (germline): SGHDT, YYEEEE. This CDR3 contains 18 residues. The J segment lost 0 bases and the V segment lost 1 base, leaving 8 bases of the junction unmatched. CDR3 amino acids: CASSLRLAGDSSTDTQYF. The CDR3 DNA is TGTGCCAGCAGCTTGCGGCTAGCGGGAGATTCTAGCACAGATACGCAGTATTTT. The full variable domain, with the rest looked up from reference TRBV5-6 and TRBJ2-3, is DAGVTQSPTHLIKTRGQQVTLRCSPKSGHDTVSWYQQALGQGPQFIFQYYEEEERQRGNFPDRFSGHQFPNYSSELNVNALLLGDSALYLCASSLRLAGDSSTDTQYFGPGTRLTVL.

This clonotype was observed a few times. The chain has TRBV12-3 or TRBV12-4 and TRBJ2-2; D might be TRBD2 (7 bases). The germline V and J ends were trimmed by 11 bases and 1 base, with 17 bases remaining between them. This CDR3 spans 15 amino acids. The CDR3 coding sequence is TGTGCCTGGGGGACAAGCGGGGTGAACACCGGGGAGCTGTTTTTT. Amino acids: CAWGTSGVNTGELFF.

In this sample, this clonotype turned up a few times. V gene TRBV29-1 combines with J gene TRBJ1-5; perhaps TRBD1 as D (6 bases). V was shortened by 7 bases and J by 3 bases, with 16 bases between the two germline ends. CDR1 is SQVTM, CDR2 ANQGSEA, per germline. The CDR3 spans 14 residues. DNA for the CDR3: TGCAGCGCCAGGGGTCCCCAGCCCAATCAGCCCCAGCATTTT. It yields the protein CSARGPQPNQPQHF.

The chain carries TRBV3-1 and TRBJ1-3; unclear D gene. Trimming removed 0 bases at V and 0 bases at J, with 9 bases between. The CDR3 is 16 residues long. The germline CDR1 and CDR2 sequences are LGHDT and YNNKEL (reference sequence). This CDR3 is CASSQEWITSGNTIYF. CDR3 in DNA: TGTGCCAGCAGCCAAGAATGGATTACCTCTGGAAACACCATATATTTT.

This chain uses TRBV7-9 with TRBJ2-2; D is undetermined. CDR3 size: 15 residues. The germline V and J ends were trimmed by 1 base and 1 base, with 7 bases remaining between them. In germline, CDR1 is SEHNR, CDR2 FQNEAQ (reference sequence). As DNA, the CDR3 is TGTGCCAGCAGCTTAGTAGAGGAGAACACCGGGGAGCTGTTTTTT. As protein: CASSLVEENTGELFF.

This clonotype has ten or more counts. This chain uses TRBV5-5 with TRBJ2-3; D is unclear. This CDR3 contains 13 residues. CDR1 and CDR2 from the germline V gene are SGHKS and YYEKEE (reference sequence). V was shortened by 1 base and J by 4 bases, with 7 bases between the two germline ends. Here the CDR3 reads CASSLPGPDTQYF. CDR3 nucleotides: TGTGCCAGCAGCTTGCCAGGCCCAGATACGCAGTATTTT.

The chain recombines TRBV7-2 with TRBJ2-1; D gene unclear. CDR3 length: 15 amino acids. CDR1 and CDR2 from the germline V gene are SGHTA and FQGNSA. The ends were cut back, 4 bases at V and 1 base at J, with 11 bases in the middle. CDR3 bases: TGTGCCAGCAGCTCCGCTCGGCTATCCTACAATGAGCAGTTCTTC. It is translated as CASSSARLSYNEQFF.

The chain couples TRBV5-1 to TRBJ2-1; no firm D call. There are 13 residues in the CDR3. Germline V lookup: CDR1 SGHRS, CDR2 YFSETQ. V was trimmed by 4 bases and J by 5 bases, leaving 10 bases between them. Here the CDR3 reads CASSPIANNEQFF. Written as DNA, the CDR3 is TGCGCCAGCAGCCCTATAGCTAACAATGAGCAGTTCTTC.

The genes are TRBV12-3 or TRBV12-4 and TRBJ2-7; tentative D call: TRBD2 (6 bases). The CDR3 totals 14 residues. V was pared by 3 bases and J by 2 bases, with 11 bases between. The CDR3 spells CASSLDGGAYEQYF. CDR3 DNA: TGTGCCAGCAGTTTGGACGGCGGGGCCTACGAGCAGTACTTC.

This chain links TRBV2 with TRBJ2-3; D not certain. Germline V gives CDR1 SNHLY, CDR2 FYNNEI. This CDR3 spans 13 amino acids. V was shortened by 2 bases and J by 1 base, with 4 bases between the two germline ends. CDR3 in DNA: TGTGCCAGCAGTGAAAAGGGCACAGATACGCAGTATTTT. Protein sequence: CASSEKGTDTQYF.

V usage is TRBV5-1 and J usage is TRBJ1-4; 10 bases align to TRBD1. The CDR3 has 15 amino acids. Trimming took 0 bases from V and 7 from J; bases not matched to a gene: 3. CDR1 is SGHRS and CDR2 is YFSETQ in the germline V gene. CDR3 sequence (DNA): TGCGCCAGCAGCTTGGCGGGACAGGGGACTGAAAAACTGTTTTTT. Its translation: CASSLAGQGTEKLFF.

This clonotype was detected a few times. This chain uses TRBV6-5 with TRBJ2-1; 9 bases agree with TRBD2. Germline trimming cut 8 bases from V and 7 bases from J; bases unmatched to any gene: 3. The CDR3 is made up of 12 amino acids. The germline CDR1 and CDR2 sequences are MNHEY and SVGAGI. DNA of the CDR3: TGTGCCAGCGGACTAGCGATAAATGAGCAGTTCTTC. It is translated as CASGLAINEQFF.